One sample yielded the 15 T cell receptor beta chains listed below, sequenced in a study of tumor-infiltrating lymphocytes in primary liver carcinoma. Total RNA amounting to 450 to 500 ng was the source from which TCR beta cDNA was made with a constant-region primer. What produced the TCR beta libraries was three nested multiplex PCR rounds using slightly modified ARM-PCR. Amplification in the first two PCR rounds was performed using TRBV1-TRBV30 forward primers and a C-beta reverse primer for about 10 cycles each. TCRdb re-called the multiplex PCR reads through MiXCR, storing one row per CDR3 protein. The table lists 330,000 or so distinct CDR3 sequences, 65% of them singletons. Germline DNA was extracted alongside blood RNA, which was obtained from unsorted whole blood. What was sequenced was peripheral blood. The receptor set was obtained from a man aged 40-49 years with primary liver carcinoma and hepatitis B virus infection.

A word on this clonotype: A much larger clone differs from this one at a single base, so this may be a read error. This chain joins TRBV6-2 or TRBV6-3 and TRBJ1-1; no definite D call. The CDR3 is 16 amino acids. Germline values: CDR1 MNHEY, CDR2 SVGEGT. CDR3 amino acids: CARSSLGRIRNTEAFF. The CDR3 region has the DNA TGTGCCAGAAGTTCGCTAGGCCGCATTAGGAACACTGAAGCTTTCTTT.

As regards this clonotype: A much larger clonotype is one base distant, so this may be a read error. The chain couples TRBV6-1 to TRBJ1-5, with unresolved D. The ends were cut back, 2 bases at V and 5 bases at J, with 10 bases in the middle. There are 14 residues in the CDR3. Germline CDR1 reads MNHNS; CDR2 reads SASEGT. DNA for the CDR3: TGTGCCAGCAGTGAATTAACAGTATATCAGCCCCAGCATTTT. Its translation: CASSELTVYQPQHF.

This chain connects TRBV28 to TRBJ1-5, with TRBD1 identical over 7 bases. J gave up 2 bases and V 5 bases, and 9 bases lay outside the gene matches. The CDR3 is made up of 16 amino acids. Germline assignment: CDR1 MDHEN and CDR2 SYDVKM. The CDR3 is CASSVYLGGGNQPQHF. CDR3 in DNA: TGTGCCAGCAGTGTATACCTAGGGGGCGGCAATCAGCCCCAGCATTTT.

The chain joins TRBV6-1 to TRBJ2-3; D is possibly TRBD2 (6 bases). The CDR3 covers 13 residues. V dropped 7 bases and J dropped 4 bases, with 12 bases sitting between them. CDR1 and CDR2 (germline): MNHNS, SASEGT. CDR3 residues: CASKYGRADTQYF. For the CDR3, the DNA is TGTGCCAGCAAGTACGGGAGAGCAGATACGCAGTATTTT.

About this clonotype itself: Since a much larger clone is just one base distant, this may be a read error. J is TRBJ2-7 and V is TRBV6-6; no reliable D call. In germline, CDR1 is MNHNY, CDR2 SVGAGI (reference sequence). The CDR3 covers 13 residues. CDR3 in amino acids: CASTTALTYEHYF. DNA of the CDR3: TGTGCCAGCACCACCGCGCTGACTTACGAGCACTACTTC.

J is TRBJ2-3 and V is TRBV7-9; 11 positions agree with TRBD2. Trimming at V came to 0 bases and at J to 3 bases, leaving 5 bases not matched to a gene. CDR1 SEHNR and CDR2 FQNEAQ come from the germline V gene (reference sequence). The CDR3 totals 17 residues. The CDR3 DNA reads as TGTGCCAGCAGCTTAGCCTTGGGACTAGCGGAGACAGATACGCAGTATTTT. This codes for CASSLALGLAETDTQYF.

Remarks on this clonotype: Relative to the germline gene, one junction end is altered; a read error may explain this. The genes are TRBV29-1 and TRBJ2-7; D may match TRBD1 or TRBD2 (5 bases each). This CDR3 spans 16 amino acids. Germline V gene data show CDR1 as SQVTM and CDR2 as ANQGSEA. CDR3: CSASVPSKGSSYEQYF. The CDR3 DNA reads as TGCAGCGCAAGTGTTCCCTCCAAGGGGAGTTCCTACGAACAGTACTTC.

On this clonotype: This clone may be a read error of a much larger clone one base away. The genes are TRBV10-3 and TRBJ2-7; weak D call: TRBD1 (5 bases). The length of the CDR3 is 15 residues. Per the germline V gene, CDR1 is ENHRY and CDR2 is SYGVKD. Trimming shortened V by 6 bases and J by 5 bases, and 20 bases separated the two germline ends. CDR3 sequence reads: CAIREPGQGYHEQYF. The CDR3 DNA reads as TGTGCCATCAGGGAACCGGGCCAGGGCTATCACGAGCAGTACTTC.

The chain combines TRBV10-3 with TRBJ2-1; D may be TRBD2 (6 bases). CDR3 length: 17 amino acids. V was cut by 6 bases and J by 0 bases, with 18 bases left in between. The germline V gene encodes CDR1 ENHRY and CDR2 SYGVKD. CDR3 DNA: TGTGCCATCAGCCCCTATCAGGGAGGCAGCTCCTACAATGAGCAGTTCTTC. Amino acid sequence: CAISPYQGGSSYNEQFF.

As regards this clonotype: An end of the junction differs from the germline gene, which may be a read error. V gene TRBV4-2 combines with J gene TRBJ2-1, with 9 bases lining up with TRBD2. This CDR3 spans 14 amino acids. The germline V gene encodes CDR1 LGHNA and CDR2 YNFKEQ. The CDR3 sequence: CASSQGLAGGELFF. In DNA, the CDR3 is TGTGCCAGCAGCCAGGGACTAGCAGGAGGTGAGCTGTTCTTC.

This clonotype was recorded at least ten times. The chain is built from TRBV6-1 and TRBJ2-7, with unresolved D. Germline CDR1 is MNHNS and CDR2 is SASEGT. The V gene lost 3 bases and the J gene lost 3 bases, with 12 bases spanning the gap. CDR3 size: 14 residues. CDR3 amino acids: CASSDWAQIYEQYF. The CDR3 DNA reads TGTGCCAGCAGTGATTGGGCCCAGATCTACGAGCAGTACTTC.

This chain joins TRBV30 and TRBJ1-1, with 9 bases aligning to TRBD1. CDR3 length equals 18 residues. Trimming at V came to 6 bases and at J to 1 base, leaving 18 bases not matched to a gene. Germline-derived CDR1 and CDR2 are GTSNPN and SVGIG (reference sequence). The chain's CDR3 is CACKTEGDRVIKNTEAFF. The DNA for the CDR3 is TGTGCCTGCAAGACCGAGGGGGACAGGGTAATAAAGAACACTGAAGCTTTCTTT.

About this clonotype itself: A much more abundant neighbour one base away suggests this may be a read error. The rearrangement joins TRBV6-2 or TRBV6-3 to TRBJ1-1; 7 bases map to TRBD1. Per the germline V gene, CDR1 is MNHEY and CDR2 is SVGEGT. J was trimmed by 0 bases and V by 10 bases; bases with no gene match: 17. CDR3 size: 17 residues. The DNA for the CDR3 is TGTGCCATCAGCCCTTACTCGAACAGGGGAGTGAACACTGAAGCTTTCTTT. Translated: CAISPYSNRGVNTEAFF.

A word on this clonotype: An end of the junction differs from the germline gene, which may be a read error. The rearrangement links TRBV11-2 to TRBJ1-6; maybe TRBD1 (5 bases). CDR1 is SGHAT and CDR2 is FQNNGV in the germline V gene. This CDR3 contains 15 residues. This CDR3 reads CANSLFAGNNSPLHF. CDR3 DNA sequence: TGTGCCAACAGCTTATTTGCAGGGAATAATTCACCCCTCCACTTT.

A word on this clonotype: Lacking the conserved final phenylalanine or tryptophan, this CDR3 likely reflects a read error. This chain links TRBV28 with TRBJ1-5; D perhaps matches TRBD1 (5 bases). V lost 5 bases and J lost 3, with 14 bases in between. The CDR3 spans 15 residues. Germline V CDR1 and CDR2: MDHEN, SYDVKM. The CDR3 DNA sequence: TGTGCCAGCAGTAGCCCACAGGTCCCCAATCAGCCCCAGCATTCT. Residues: CASSSPQVPNQPQHS.